The 18 T cell receptor beta chains presented below share a single source sample, sequenced in a study of early T cells in non-severe SARS-CoV-2 infection. TCRdb used MiXCR to reprocess the 5' RACE reads, holding one entry per CDR3 protein. The table includes roughly 41,000 distinct CDR3 sequences, 5% to 5.5% detected once. The sample here was whole blood, taken at baseline. The receptor source for this set is an adult who was a healthcare worker with PCR-confirmed SARS-CoV-2 infection or an uninfected control (not recorded which).

This chain joins TRBV27 and TRBJ2-7; 10 bases match TRBD2. From germline, CDR1 is MNHEY and CDR2 SMNVEV (reference sequence). With 11 bases clipped from V and 6 bases from J, the junction kept 10 bases outside the gene matches. This CDR3 spans 13 amino acids. The CDR3 loop reads CAGTSGITTEQYF. The CDR3 DNA reads TGTGCCGGAACTAGCGGGATAACTACCGAGCAGTACTTC.

The sample holds many counts of this clonotype. The J gene is TRBJ2-3, the V gene TRBV14; possibly TRBD1 for D (7 bases). In germline, CDR1 is SGHDN, CDR2 FVKESK. V shed 4 bases and J shed 2 bases, with 16 bases lying between them. The CDR3 consists of 16 residues. The CDR3 DNA reads as TGTGCCAGCAGCCGCCTACAGGGGACTTTCACAGATACGCAGTATTTT. Translated: CASSRLQGTFTDTQYF.

This clonotype was seen a handful of times. The chain uses TRBV20-1 and TRBJ2-7; D may be TRBD1 (6 bases). The germline CDR1 and CDR2 sequences are DFQATT and SNEGSKA (reference sequence). The V end lost 0 bases, the J end lost 6 bases, and 15 bases lay between the germline ends. This CDR3 spans 14 amino acids. The CDR3 loop is CSARDLDSESEQYF. CDR3 DNA: TGCAGTGCTAGAGATTTGGACAGCGAGAGCGAGCAGTACTTC.

This clonotype was observed many times. V and J are TRBV7-9 and TRBJ1-1; D ambiguous. The V end was cut by 2 bases, the J end by 5 bases, with 9 bases between. The germline gives CDR1 SEHNR, CDR2 FQNEAQ (reference sequence). There are 13 residues in the CDR3. For the CDR3, the DNA is TGTGCCAGCAGCTTAAAGGGCGAGACTGAAGCTTTCTTT. Translation: CASSLKGETEAFF.

This clonotype was seen many times. The chain has TRBV28 and TRBJ2-5, with TRBD2 matching over 8 bases. V shed 5 bases, J shed 3 bases, and the junction held 11 bases outside the gene matches. The CDR3 loop spans 16 amino acids. Germline CDR1 reads MDHEN; CDR2 reads SYDVKM. CDR3 region: CASSPLLGGAEETQYF. The CDR3 DNA is TGTGCCAGCAGTCCCCTCCTCGGGGGGGCGGAAGAGACCCAGTACTTC.

This clonotype was counted many times. V is TRBV30 and J is TRBJ1-4; no definite D call. Germline CDR1 reads GTSNPN; CDR2 reads SVGIG (reference sequence). The CDR3 runs 12 residues. V was trimmed by 5 bases and J by 12 bases, leaving 16 bases between them. The DNA for the CDR3 is TGTGCCTGGGGGCCCGGAGCCGGTGAACTGTTTTTT. Encoded protein: CAWGPGAGELFF. Combining the CDR3 with reference TRBV30 and TRBJ1-4 gives the whole variable domain SQTIHQWPATLVQPVGSPLSLECTVEGTSNPNLYWYRQAAGRGLQLLFYSVGIGQISSEVPQNLSASRPQDRQFILSSKKLLLSDSGFYLCAWGPGAGELFFGSGTQLSVL.

This clonotype was picked up many times. The chain uses TRBV29-1 and TRBJ2-1; 9 positions agree with TRBD1. The V and J ends lost 4 bases and 8 bases, in that order; junction bases with no gene match: 9. CDR3 size: 14 residues. CDR1 SQVTM and CDR2 ANQGSEA come from the germline V gene. CDR3 protein: CSVGDRVGSDEQFF. CDR3 coding DNA: TGCAGCGTTGGGGACAGGGTGGGTAGCGATGAGCAGTTCTTC.

This clonotype has ten or more counts. V is TRBV20-1 and J is TRBJ2-7; 14 nucleotides match TRBD2. Germline V gene sequence: CDR1 DFQATT, CDR2 SNEGSKA (reference sequence). The V and J ends lost 6 bases and 3 bases, in that order; junction bases with no gene match: 4. This CDR3 spans 14 amino acids. CDR3 DNA sequence: TGCAGTGCAAGACTAGCGGGAGGGTACTACGAGCAGTACTTC. This sequence encodes CSARLAGGYYEQYF.

This clonotype was counted a few times. V usage is TRBV7-2 and J usage is TRBJ2-1; no definite D call. The CDR3 sequence is 15 residues long. Germline values: CDR1 SGHTA, CDR2 FQGNSA. The V end lost 1 base, the J end lost 9 bases, and 16 bases lay between the germline ends. This chain's CDR3 is CASSLVAKSDTEQFF. CDR3 bases: TGTGCCAGCAGCTTAGTAGCCAAATCCGACACTGAGCAGTTCTTC.

V gene TRBV4-1 combines with J gene TRBJ2-1; 12 nucleotides align to TRBD2. Germline CDR1 is MGHRA and CDR2 is YSYEKL. Germline trimming cut 5 bases from V and 0 bases from J; bases unmatched to any gene: 5. CDR3 size: 17 residues. The CDR3 coding sequence is TGCGCCAGCAGCTCACTAGCGGGAGGCTCCTCCTACAATGAGCAGTTCTTC. Protein product: CASSSLAGGSSYNEQFF.

The chain links TRBV2 to TRBJ2-1, with 9 bases identical to TRBD2. The CDR3 sequence is 16 residues long. V lost 7 bases, J lost 0 bases, and 7 bases stayed unmatched. Per germline, CDR1 SNHLY and CDR2 FYNNEI. The CDR3 loop is CASTFTSGLSYNEQFF. CDR3 coding DNA: TGTGCCAGCACGTTCACTAGCGGGCTCTCCTACAATGAGCAGTTCTTC. The whole variable domain, filled in from reference TRBV2 and TRBJ2-1, reads EPEVTQTPSHQVTQMGQEVILRCVPISNHLYFYWYRQILGQKVEFLVSFYNNEISEKSEIFDDQFSVERPDGSNFTLKIRSTKLEDSAMYFCASTFTSGLSYNEQFFGPGTRLTVL.

This clonotype occurred many times. The chain employs TRBV30 and TRBJ1-1; possible D gene TRBD1, 5 bases. Per germline, CDR1 GTSNPN and CDR2 SVGIG (reference sequence). V lost 2 bases and J 11 bases, leaving 12 bases between the germline ends. The CDR3 spans 11 residues. In DNA form, the CDR3 reads TGTGCCTGGAGTTCCCGCGAGGGGGCTTTCTTT. It yields the protein CAWSSREGAFF.

The CDR3 bases are TGTGCCAGCAGGATCACAGGGGGGCGGTACGAGCAGTACTTC. This translates into CASRITGGRYEQYF. V is TRBV6-2 or TRBV6-3 and J is TRBJ2-7; 8 positions agree with TRBD1. The CDR3 runs 14 residues. Germline CDR1 and CDR2: MNHEY and SVGEGT. V dropped 6 bases and J dropped 4; count of bases not matched to a gene: 8.

This chain links TRBV7-2 with TRBJ2-7; TRBD1 might be the D (5 bases). CDR1 is SGHTA and CDR2 is FQGNSA in the germline V gene. V was pared by 1 base and J by 0 bases, with 10 bases between. The CDR3 totals 15 residues. The CDR3 DNA reads TGTGCCAGCAGCTTAGAGGGTGGACACTCCTACGAGCAGTACTTC. This translates into CASSLEGGHSYEQYF.

This clonotype has at least ten counts. The chain combines TRBV6-1 with TRBJ1-2, with D tentatively TRBD1 (5 bases). Germline CDR1 reads MNHNS; CDR2 reads SASEGT. This CDR3 has 13 residues. V lost 3 bases and J lost 4, with 9 bases in between. CDR3 DNA sequence: TGTGCCAGCAGTGATGGGGCGGTCTATGGCTACACCTTC. Its translation: CASSDGAVYGYTF.

The rearrangement joins TRBV9 to TRBJ2-5; no clear D gene. The length of the CDR3 is 15 residues. Deletions cut 0 bases from V and 1 base from J, with 10 bases between. Germline CDR1 is SGDLS and CDR2 is YYNGEE. CDR3 nucleotide sequence: TGTGCCAGCAGCGTAGCCCTCACCCTCCAAGAGACCCAGTACTTC. The encoded protein is CASSVALTLQETQYF. The variable domain in full, completed from reference TRBV9 and TRBJ2-5, reads DSGVTQTPKHLITATGQRVTLRCSPRSGDLSVYWYQQSLDQGLQFLIQYYNGEERAKGNILERFSAQQFPDLHSELNLSSLELGDSALYFCASSVALTLQETQYFGPGTRLLVL.

This clonotype was observed many times. This rearrangement joins TRBV21-1 to TRBJ2-2; TRBD1, the table's D call, lacks a check against the DNA. TRBV21-1 is described as a pseudogene. The CDR3 runs 15 residues. The DNA of the CDR3 is TGTGCCAGCAGCGTAACAGGGGACAACACCGGGGAGCTGTTTTTT. Protein sequence: CASSVTGDNTGELFF.

V usage is TRBV5-6 and J usage is TRBJ2-2; no clear D. The CDR3 extends over 11 amino acids. V was shortened by 6 bases and J by 8 bases, with 8 bases between the two germline ends. CDR1 is SGHDT, CDR2 YYEEEE, per germline. In DNA, the CDR3 is TGTGCCAGCACCTTAAGAGGGGAGCTGTTTTTT. Its translation is CASTLRGELFF.